Each of the 2 T cell receptor beta chains below was sequenced from the same sample in a study of blood T cell repertoires in COVID-19. Sequencing used immunoSEQ multiplex PCR; TCRdb keeps in-frame clones, though not all of them. The table has some 200,000 clones, roughly 75% seen once. Sequences were obtained from peripheral blood. The receptors originated from a woman in her seventies with acute or convalescent COVID-19.

This chain connects TRBV18 to TRBJ1-1; 7 bases are a match to TRBD1. Germline V gene data show CDR1 as KGHSH and CDR2 as LQKENI. Trimming cost V 3 bases and J 1 base; bases outside gene matches: 5. The CDR3 runs 15 residues. In DNA, the CDR3 is TGTGCCAGCTCACCCACGACAGGGAAGAACACTGAAGCTTTCTTT. Protein sequence: CASSPTTGKNTEAFF.

The rearrangement joins TRBV24-1 to TRBJ1-2; D perhaps matches TRBD1 (6 bases). This CDR3 has 15 amino acids. Germline CDR1 KGHDR, CDR2 SFDVKD. V shed 7 bases and J shed 6 bases, with 20 bases lying between them. The CDR3 DNA sequence: TGTGCCACCAGCCAAGCGGGGGGCGTTTTCCATGGCTACACCTTC. This gives the protein CATSQAGGVFHGYTF.